A single T cell receptor beta chain is shown here with its context. Its antigen is unknown. The data were produced by immunoSEQ multiplex PCR, yet TCRdb's version contains in-frame clones alone and is incomplete. The sample has under 15,000 clones, roughly 87% seen once. The CDR3 contains 12 residues. With 3 bases removed from V and 14 bases from J, the gap between germline ends came to 16 bases. Germline CDR1 reads MDHEN; CDR2 reads SYDVKM. This sample stems from a study of OX40 agonist ivuxolimab in advanced cancers. Across the whole study: Patient treatment consisted of intravenous ivuxolimab administration every 2 weeks at 0.01 to 10 mg/kg.

Points from the study as a whole: The study observed clonal expansion of CD4+ and CD8+ blood T cells by week 6 at 0.1 to 3.0 mg/kg.

This TCR was recovered from an adult with an advanced solid tumor such as melanoma, head and neck, liver or kidney cancer. The material sequenced was CD4+ or CD8+ T cells sorted from blood, taken in a trial of the OX40 agonist ivuxolimab. This sequence joins TRBV28 and TRBJ1-2, with TRBD1 as a possible D gene (5 bases). CDR3 coding DNA: TGTGCCAGCAGTTTCTCTCGACAGCTTGTTACCTTC. It is translated as CASSFSRQLVTF.